This record covers a single T cell receptor (beta chain). Its antigen is as yet unknown. TCRdb redid the calling of the reads with MiXCR, one entry per CDR3 protein. This table holds 300,000 or so distinct CDR3 sequences, 20% to 30% found once. The germline CDR1 and CDR2 sequences are MGHDK and SYGVNS. The V end lost 7 bases, the J end lost 8 bases, and 20 bases lay between the germline ends. The CDR3 is 14 amino acids. The sample is drawn from a study of T cell repertoires in cytomegalovirus infection. Study at large: Epitope selection comprised recently identified HLA-C-restricted CMV epitopes and well-studied HLA-B-restricted CMV epitopes. Both CMV infection and a matching HLA type were indicated by public TCR beta signatures.

Study-level points and caveats: Cumulative public TCR beta family frequency identified CMV carriers with the relevant HLA.

The chain employs TRBV25-1 and TRBJ1-2, with D possibly being TRBD1 (5 bases). The TCR originated in a human donor in good health (CMV status not recorded). Some clones in this sample may be carry-over from other donors' samples. The material sequenced was cultured PBMCs, taken from culture after CMV antigen stimulation. In DNA, the CDR3 is TGTGCCAGCACCGATTTCGGGGGTATCAGCGGCTACACCTTC. Its protein is CASTDFGGISGYTF.